This T cell receptor beta chain came from a study of a mutant IDH1 vaccine in newly diagnosed glioma. Stated time point: baseline, week 1 (first vaccination visit). Stated treatment: pre-vaccination baseline after standard-of-care therapy. There were new WHO grade 3 or 4 astrocytomas in the donors, and these were IDH1-mutant and ATRX-lost. Produced via immunoSEQ multiplex PCR; TCRdb's table is partial and in-frame only. The sample has about 33,000 clones, roughly nine tenths seen once. Study findings and constraints: Whatever changes occurred in top peripheral T cell clonotypes seemed unrelated to pseudoprogression.

Points on this clone: Its antigen is unknown.

The junction had 13 bases not matched to a gene; V was cut back by 0 bases and J by 4 bases. This CDR3 has 20 residues. CDR1 and CDR2 (germline): SNHLY, FYNNEI. The TCR comes from a woman in her 40s with glioma. The gene calls are TRBV2 and TRBJ2-6; 9 bases fit TRBD2. The material sequenced was PBMCs, taken from a glioma patient treated with radiotherapy, temozolomide or both. CDR3 loop: CASSEAGLAGELTGANVLTF. CDR3 DNA sequence: TGTGCCAGCAGTGAAGCAGGGTTAGCGGGAGAACTCACCGGGGCCAACGTCCTGACTTTC.